This paragraph covers one T cell receptor (beta chain) sequence. There is no known antigen for this receptor. Per-base qualities were not stored, and no clone one base away is much larger. These data come from a study of spatial heterogeneity in lung cancer (dated by TCRdb to between 2017 and 2020). For context, the study as a whole: Beta-chain transcripts were consistently detected in greater numbers than alpha-chain transcripts, which likely reflects a higher abundance of beta-chain transcripts. A strong correlation was found between TCR transcript counts in tumor regions and a T cell transcriptional module score from matched bulk RNA-seq. In the raw uncorrected reads, each unique combination of TCR and UMI appeared more than ten times on average. TCR alpha and beta repertoires were quantitatively compared across multiple tumor regions, matched nontumor lung and blood in non-small cell lung cancer. Nonsynonymous mutation counts, determined by whole-exome sequencing of tumor tissue, were related to features of the TCR repertoire. At surgery, both alpha and beta chains were TCR-sequenced in 220 tumor regions, roughly 64 matched nontumor lung samples and a few dozen PBMC samples. Points the paper makes about the study in general: The tumor nonsynonymous mutation count correlated with the number of expanded alpha and beta TCRs within the tumor. Counts of ubiquitous and regional expanded TCRs correlated with counts of ubiquitous and regional nonsynonymous mutations, respectively. Additional single-cell paired TCR alpha and beta sequencing was considered necessary to confirm, at a functional level, the hypothesis that regional TCRs recognize regional mutations. TCR-seq was estimated to cover only 6% to 7% of tumor T cells for alpha chains and around 13% for beta chains.

The library was built by means of 5' RACE. The sequencing machine was a NextSeq 500. In the TCR library protocol, a unique molecular identifier was attached to each TCR cDNA molecule so that PCR and sequencing errors could be corrected. The authors' analysis ran thus. TCR identification, UMI-based error correction and CDR3 extraction were performed with Decombinator tools. TCRs above a frequency of 2 per 1,000, corresponding to the top 1% of the tumor frequency distribution, were defined as expanded. Expanded tumor TCRs were classed as regional if statistically deemed absent (corrected P<0.05) from at least one tumor region, otherwise ubiquitous. Renyi diversity was calculated using the R vegan package after each repertoire was subsampled 100 times to 5,000 TCRs. To build CDR3 similarity networks, amino acid triplet string-kernel similarity was used, and CDR3s were connected when their pairwise similarity was above 0.82. TCRdb handled the public reads itself, with Q25 trimming in fastp and clone calling in MiXCR, and kept productive beta chains. Merged by CDR3 protein, the rows form single entries marked with the most common genes and DNA. TCRdb's processing, not the authors' own work, is the source of the V and J calls. Counted in this sample were about 20,000 distinct CDR3 sequences; 7% of them appeared once. Jointly, the top ten make up about 20% of the sample.

Taken from cysteine to phenylalanine, the CDR3 has 15 residues. Solely the CDR3 DNA is kept, with 45 bases framed from the first base. The V end loses 3 bases and the J end loses 1 base, and a stretch of 13 bases separates them. The germline V gene provides CDR1 SGHRS and CDR2 YFSETQ. Interpreted using the paper, the time point label stands for: sample taken at primary tumor resection. Donors were under 95 patients with early-stage, untreated non-small cell lung cancer from the lung TRACERx cohort. Whole RNA extracted from tumor and nontumor lung tissue, or from cryopreserved PBMC samples, was used for TCR sequencing without cell sorting. A patient was chosen for TCR sequencing only when enough RNA was available from at least two tumor regions. Before selection, tumor and adjacent nontumor lung specimens were reviewed by a lung pathologist.

This clonotype was sampled from a female donor with early-stage non-small cell lung cancer. In this chain, TRBV5-1 is recombined with TRBJ1-1; no confident D gene assignment can be made. The sample in question was lung tumor tissue, obtained at surgery. CDR3 reads: CASSSGGTGNTEAFF. The nucleotide sequence is TGCGCCAGCAGCTCGGGAGGAACGGGGAACACTGAAGCTTTCTTT.